The sequence of this T cell receptor (beta chain) was determined in a study of cytomegalovirus exposure and HLA in healthy donors (TCRdb year 2017). Regarding the research as a whole: In an earlier analysis of 587 of the donors, 276 Gb of sequence data and approximately 120 million unique TCR beta sequences from roughly 190 million T cells were reported. Approximately 310 gigabases of sequencing data and 91 million or so unique TCR sequences made up an early release that covered approximately 650 HLA-typed donors. Among 300 to 500 genotyped donors of the cohort, an average of about 240,000 unique TCR beta nucleotide sequences was sequenced per donor, of which 15% to 20% were non-productive. Class I and class II HLA loci were covered by the typing at four-digit resolution. Besides the first cohort of hundreds of subjects, a separate validation cohort made up of around 120 different subjects was used. Alongside the repertoire data, information on donor age, sex, ethnicity and CMV serostatus was compiled. The study was designed to test whether signatures of past pathogen exposure could be identified by cataloging public T cell receptors. In an earlier analysis of 500 to 650 of the donors, high-throughput TCR beta sequencing was used to judge whether each TCR beta V gene segment behaved as functional or pseudogenic. To predict cytomegalovirus infection status, the study combined high-throughput TCR immunosequencing, statistical association of individual TCRs with disease status, and machine learning. Roughly five DR-DQ haplotypes were handled as single units for association and clustering because linkage in the cohort was strong. The genetic ancestry cluster associated with self-reported Caucasian donors included 81% of the 398 genotyped donors. In a later analysis, previously published TCR beta repertoires from several hundred donors were re-analyzed and high-resolution HLA genotyping was added so that TCR occurrence patterns could be studied. Rather than using new phenotypic data, the later analysis identified candidate immune exposures from TCR beta sequences and from how often those sequences occurred across donors. Genome-wide SNP genotypes for about three fifths of the roughly 700 donors were used in a later genetic analysis, which treated that subset as a discovery cohort. The number of donors typed differed by locus, with roughly 629-640 for A, B, C, DRB1 and DQB1, more than 500 for DQA1, approximately 580 for DPA1, and approximately 470 for DPB1. Every repertoire in the discovery cohort had been generated on one and the same sequencing platform. Using immunosequencing, the study profiled T cell repertoires from 500 to 800 subjects and related those repertoires to cytomegalovirus serostatus. What the research found in general, with its limitations: Some IMGT-functional V segments, including TRBV6-2 and TRBV6-3, could not be told apart with the 87-base-pair reads, so those segments were excluded. In a later genetic analysis, fewer N-insertions in productive TCRs were reported among donors in an Asian-associated ancestry cluster than the roughly 700-donor mean. According to a later analysis, TCR association rates differed among HLA loci, with DRB1 alleles showing the most associated TCRs and HLA-C alleles showing the fewest. According to the authors, the approach could potentially be generalized to other disease states and immunological phenotypes. In a later analysis, HLA-associated TCR beta chains were found to be more clonally expanded and to have lower generation probabilities than equally common non-associated chains. A further reported finding was that TCR beta sequences accurately predicted the HLA-A and HLA-B alleles for most subjects in the first cohort. Sequencing depth was assumed to be roughly uniform across donors in the presence/absence analyses, though that assumption may not hold. A few of the identified cytomegalovirus-associated TCR beta chains were confirmed in vitro to be specific for cytomegalovirus antigens. When HLA alleles, especially DR and DQ, strongly co-occurred, TCR associations were difficult to assign to individual alleles. Because counts were too low, some 17 rarely observed V segments, including chromosome 9 orphons, were left out of the earlier analysis of 587 of the donors. The sequencing pipeline was judged likely to have produced a cluster of highly shared sequence variants as a technical artifact. At a false discovery rate of 0.05, a later analysis linked around 15,000 TCR beta sequences to specific HLA alleles. Most TCR sequences were observed very rarely across donors, whereas some public TCRs were present in many individuals. In a later analysis, most CMV-associated TCR beta chains were found to appear HLA-restricted, with HLA associations seemingly driven largely by CMV exposure. CMV serostatus was the only immune exposure information available for the cohort. Because HLA typing was unavailable for some donors at each locus, only the typed subset was used in association tests. A later analysis reported that several top co-occurrence clusters appeared linked to parvovirus B19, influenza, CMV and Epstein-Barr virus. Cytomegalovirus status was reported to be diagnosed by the classifier with high specificity and sensitivity in both the original and validation cohorts. The study gave a list of 150 to 200 TCR beta chains associated with cytomegalovirus. Linkage disequilibrium might explain the correlated functional status among segregating V segments, but an unknown experimental factor could not be excluded. Broadly in line with IMGT annotations, most TCR beta V segments showed up in productive rearrangements about 87% or about 30% of the time in an earlier analysis of several hundred of the donors. V-gene and J-gene trimming of TCR beta chains was associated with a missense DCLRE1C variant in a later genetic analysis, and the association was replicated in an independent cohort. In this cohort, only TCR beta chains were sequenced, and detectable features were limited by the absence of alpha or paired-chain data.

The cohort was made up of hundreds of healthy bone marrow donors. Cohort members were all nominally healthy when sampled, although unrecorded immune exposures were likely present. The donor tested CMV seropositive, placing the donor among the 250 to 350 seropositive members of the cohort. A peripheral blood sample was collected from each donor, and TCR beta sequencing was performed on peripheral blood mononuclear cells. The Qiagen DNeasy Blood Extraction Kit was used to extract genomic DNA from the blood cell samples. Libraries came from the immunoSEQ multiplex PCR assay. For the multiplex PCR, a mixture combining 60 forward primers for TCR Vbeta segments and 13 reverse primers for TCR Jbeta segments was used. A multiplex PCR assay on genomic DNA amplified the CDR3 region of rearranged TCR beta genes. The amplified TCR beta libraries were sequenced on the Illumina HiSeq System as 87-base-pair reads. The original methods were these. Across the 666 repertoires, a later analysis counted roughly 84 million unique TCR beta chains, approximately 10 million of which were shared by at least two donors. To remove PCR and sequencing errors, raw reads were error-corrected and collapsed into unique sequences using a nearest-neighbor algorithm that merged closely related sequences. To assign V, D and J gene segments, CDR3 sequences were aligned to IMGT reference sequences. Each retained sequence needed at least a six-nucleotide match to both a V gene segment and a J gene segment. A rearrangement was called productive if the CDR3 had no stop codons and remained in frame with V and J, and every other rearrangement was called non-productive. CDR3 was defined according to IMGT convention as the region running from the second conserved V-encoded cysteine to the conserved J-encoded phenylalanine. Sequences without an unambiguous match to a single V gene segment were excluded from the earlier analysis of almost 600 of the donors. An earlier analysis of 550 to 650 of the donors classified V segments as functional when productive rearrangements were above 56.7% and as segregating when the standard deviation between donors was above 5%. A statistical classification framework was built for diagnosing cytomegalovirus status from the catalog of TCR beta chain sequences. In a later analysis, TCR nucleotide sequences were compared against IMGT/GENE-DB human TR gene sequences so that V and J genes could be assigned. The TCRdist pipeline was used in a later analysis to assign CDR3 sequences and most-parsimonious VDJ recombination scenarios. In a later analysis, each TCR beta chain was defined by its CDR3 amino acid sequence together with its V-gene family, and reads without a unique V-gene family were excluded. In a later analysis, 450 to 600 highly shared, low-generation-probability nucleotide sequences were removed to address suspected cross-contamination and a sequencing artifact. In a later analysis, a clonal expansion index was calculated for each public chain from normalized within-repertoire ranks of inferred template counts. Generation probabilities in a later analysis came from a VDJ recombination model fitted to out-of-frame rearrangements, and those results were checked against IGoR. In a later analysis, TCR-TCR, TCR-HLA and TCR-CMV co-occurrence was scored with hypergeometric tests, and a repertoire-size bias correction was applied to TCR pairs. False discovery rates were estimated in a later analysis by permuting HLA or CMV assignments 20 times. In a later analysis, co-occurring TCRs were grouped with DBSCAN, and TCRdist sequence similarity was added when clustering was performed within HLA-allele-positive subsets. Repertoires with fewer than 30,000 or more than 120,000 public chains, plus five repertoires with anomalous nucleotide sharing, were excluded from co-occurrence clustering. What TCRdb holds here is the immuneACCESS table cut down to in-frame rearrangements. Part of the clones is not present; checked against another copy, under half of the missing clones reflect an unresolved V gene, and the others are unexplained. V and J calls and clone size are those listed in that table; D and trimming were worked out from the DNA. Recorded for this sample are roughly 100,000 clones; roughly 72% of them occurred a single time. The biggest ten clones account for 5% to 6.5% of the sample.

V lost 6 bases and J lost 5 bases, and the count of bases not matched to a germline gene is 3. In the germline V gene, CDR1 corresponds to ENHRY and CDR2 to SYGVKD. Reading from cysteine to phenylalanine, the CDR3 counts 14 amino acids. The kept DNA is CDR3 alone, 42 bases in frame from the first base. Concerning this clone: It has no known antigen specificity. Per-nucleotide qualities are absent, and no much larger clonotype sits a single base away.

The receptor's source is a woman under 30 in good health and CMV-seropositive. Recombination linked TRBV10-3 to TRBJ2-3, with 12 bases matching TRBD2. The sequencing sample was made of PBMCs. The CDR3 has the sequence CAISRLAGVDTQYF. The DNA reads TGTGCCATCAGCCGACTAGCGGGAGTAGATACGCAGTATTTT.